A selection of T cell receptor beta chains follows, all from one sample in a study of T cell repertoires in cytomegalovirus infection. Their antigen targets remain unknown. Each CDR3 protein is one row after TCRdb ran MiXCR on the reads. There are roughly 920,000 distinct CDR3 sequences in the sample; approximately 32% occur only once, and around 15% lies in the top ten. Sequenced here: cultured CD8+ T cells from PBMCs, sampled from culture after CMV antigen stimulation. The receptors derive from a human donor in good health (CMV status not recorded). Some clones in this sample may be carry-over from other donors' samples. Each CDR3 is given with its conserved first and last residue. D genes are given only for firm matches. A clone size is listed for some rows: how often the clone was seen (once, few, many), or a class if it is expanded.

j_call | clone_size | cdr3_length | v_call | d_call | cdr3_nt | cdr3_aa
TRBJ2-1 | many | 17 | TRBV6-2/TRBV6-3 | NA | TGTGCCAGCAGTTACTCGTGGCGGGTCCCGGGTTACAATGAGCAGTTCTTC | CASSYSWRVPGYNEQFF
TRBJ1-2 | few | 16 | TRBV5-6 | TRBD1 | TGTGCCAGCAGCCCCGGGACAGCGATATCGGTCTATGGCTACACCTTC | CASSPGTAISVYGYTF
TRBJ2-1 | few | 15 | TRBV6-6 | TRBD2 | TGTGCCAGCAGTTACGGGACTAGCGTCTTCTATGAGCAGTTCTTC | CASSYGTSVFYEQFF
TRBJ1-2 | NA | 13 | TRBV6-5 | NA | TGTGCCTGCAAAAGCCCCGCTAACTATGGCTACACCTTC | CACKSPANYGYTF
TRBJ1-6 | few | 15 | TRBV4-1 | TRBD1 | TGCGCCAGCAGCCAGCTTACAGGGGAAGGTTCACCCCTCCACTTT | CASSQLTGEGSPLHF
TRBJ2-7 | NA | 13 | TRBV27 | NA | TGTGCCAGCAGTTTAGGGGACGGGTACGAGCAGTACTTC | CASSLGDGYEQYF
TRBJ1-5 | NA | 14 | TRBV6-1 | TRBD1 | TGTGCCAGCAGTGAGGGGACAGGGTATGAGCCCCAGCATTTT | CASSEGTGYEPQHF
TRBJ1-2 | NA | 16 | TRBV6-1 | TRBD1 | TGTGCCAGCAGTCCCACTGGACAGGTCCTCTTCTATGGCTACACCTTC | CASSPTGQVLFYGYTF
TRBJ2-7 | NA | 11 | TRBV20-1 | NA | TGCAGTGCTAGTCTATCCTACGAGCAGTACTTC | CSASLSYEQYF
TRBJ2-1 | few | 18 | TRBV6-5 | TRBD2 | TGTGCCAGCAGTTACTCGAAGCGGGGGCCGAGCTCCTACAATGAGCAGTTCTTC | CASSYSKRGPSSYNEQFF
TRBJ2-3 | many | 14 | TRBV7-3 | TRBD2 | TGTGCCAGCAGCCGGGCGGGGGGGATAGATACGCAGTATTTT | CASSRAGGIDTQYF
TRBJ2-1 | NA | 15 | TRBV19 | TRBD2 | TGTGCCAGTAGTATTACCCAGGGAGGGTTGAATGAGCAGTTCTTC | CASSITQGGLNEQFF
TRBJ1-5 | NA | 14 | TRBV7-6 | NA | TGTGCCAGCAGCCCTGGCGGGTTCGGACAGCCCCAGCATTTT | CASSPGGFGQPQHF
TRBJ2-2 | NA | 15 | TRBV27 | NA | TGTGCCAGCAACCTGGGGGGCGAAGATAACGGGGAGCTGTTTTTT | CASNLGGEDNGELFF
TRBJ2-5 | NA | 13 | TRBV7-9 | NA | TGTGCCAGCAGATCCCCAGGGGAGCGGACCCAGTACTTC | CASRSPGERTQYF
TRBJ2-3 | NA | 15 | TRBV2 | NA | TGTGCCAGCAGTAATATGCCGCGCCGCACAGATACGCAGTATTTT | CASSNMPRRTDTQYF
TRBJ2-1 | NA | 14 | TRBV19 | NA | TGTGCCAGTAGTATTACCACCCTTGGCAATGAGCAGTTCTTC | CASSITTLGNEQFF
TRBJ2-5 | NA | 15 | TRBV27 | NA | TGTGCCAGCAGTTTAGTAGGTCCACATACGGAGACCCAGTACTTC | CASSLVGPHTETQYF
TRBJ2-1 | NA | 16 | TRBV6-2/TRBV6-3 | NA | TGTGCCAGCATGTATTCCGGACAAGGCGCCTACAATGAGCAGTTCTTC | CASMYSGQGAYNEQFF
TRBJ2-5 | once | 16 | TRBV9 | TRBD2 | TGTGCCAGCAGCGGCAGGACTAGCGGGATTTCAGGGACCCAGTACTTC | CASSGRTSGISGTQYF
TRBJ2-6 | NA | 19 | TRBV6-6 | TRBD1 | TGTGCCAGCAGTTACTTTCCGGGACAGGCTGTGTATGGGGCCAACGTCCTGACTTTC | CASSYFPGQAVYGANVLTF
TRBJ2-1 | few | 15 | TRBV4-1 | NA | TGCGCCAGCAGCCAAGAGTGGCAGAACTACAATGAGCAGTTCTTC | CASSQEWQNYNEQFF
TRBJ1-2 | NA | 14 | TRBV5-6 | TRBD1 | TGTGCCAGCAGCCCTGGGACAGGGGGCGCGGGCTACACCTTC | CASSPGTGGAGYTF
TRBJ2-3 | NA | 16 | TRBV20-1 | TRBD1 | TGCAGTGCTAGAGATCTGTCAGGGGGCGGCACAGATACGCAGTATTTT | CSARDLSGGGTDTQYF
TRBJ1-2 | few | 11 | TRBV2 | NA | TGTGCCAGTGACAGAGAGTATGGCTACACCTTC | CASDREYGYTF
TRBJ1-5 | NA | 14 | TRBV6-2/TRBV6-3 | NA | TGTGCCAGCAAGGGGCGCTGGGACAATCAGCCCCAGCATTTT | CASKGRWDNQPQHF
TRBJ1-5 | few | 14 | TRBV19 | NA | TGTGCCAGTAGTTGGCGCAGGGTGAGACAGCCCCAGCATTTT | CASSWRRVRQPQHF
TRBJ1-2 | few | 14 | TRBV6-2/TRBV6-3 | NA | TGTGCCAGCAGTCCCGTTGGGGGAGACTACGGCTACACCTTC | CASSPVGGDYGYTF
TRBJ2-1 | few | 15 | TRBV15 | NA | TGTGCCACCAGCAGAGATAGGGGCCGAAGGGGAGAGCAGTTCTTC | CATSRDRGRRGEQFF
TRBJ2-2 | many | 16 | TRBV7-2 | TRBD1 | TGTGCCAGCAGGGCCGGGACAGGGGGGAACACCGGGGAGCTGTTTTTT | CASRAGTGGNTGELFF
TRBJ1-4 | NA | 16 | TRBV7-3 | TRBD1 | TGTGCCAGCAGCAGGCGCGACAGTAGACAGGGGGAAAAACTGTTTTTT | CASSRRDSRQGEKLFF
TRBJ1-5 | once | 13 | TRBV4-1 | NA | TGCGCCAGCAGCCAAGATGGGTTGGGGCCCCAGCATTTT | CASSQDGLGPQHF
TRBJ1-5 | many | 14 | TRBV6-1 | TRBD1 | TGTGCCAGCAGTTGGGCAGGGGGGAATCAGCCCCAGCATTTT | CASSWAGGNQPQHF
TRBJ2-1 | few | 11 | TRBV10-3 | NA | TGTGCCATCAGCGTACAGGAAGAGCAGTTCTTC | CAISVQEEQFF
TRBJ2-2 | few | 14 | TRBV7-6 | NA | TGTGCCAGCAGCTATGGCGGACCCTCGAATGAGCTGTTTTTT | CASSYGGPSNELFF
TRBJ1-2 | few | 17 | TRBV6-6 | NA | TGTGCCTGTTGGGAAATTTCGAATGCTAGGACAGCCTATGGCTACACCTTC | CACWEISNARTAYGYTF
TRBJ1-1 | NA | 16 | TRBV12-5 | NA | TGTGCTAGTGGTTTGGTACTTGGAGACACCCACACTGAAGCTTTCTTT | CASGLVLGDTHTEAFF
TRBJ2-7 | NA | 14 | TRBV7-9 | NA | TGTGCCAGCAGCTTAAGGAGTCAGCCCTACGAGCAGTACTTC | CASSLRSQPYEQYF
TRBJ2-5 | NA | 15 | TRBV7-2 | NA | TGTGCCAGCAGCTTAGATTACAGGCAATCGGAGACCCAGTACTTC | CASSLDYRQSETQYF
TRBJ2-3 | NA | 16 | TRBV12-3/TRBV12-4 | NA | TGTGCCAGCAGTTTATTGGCGGGGGCCCCCACAGATACGCAGTATTTT | CASSLLAGAPTDTQYF
TRBJ1-2 | few | 12 | TRBV5-1 | NA | TGCGCCAGCAGCACCAACACGTATGGCTACACCTTC | CASSTNTYGYTF